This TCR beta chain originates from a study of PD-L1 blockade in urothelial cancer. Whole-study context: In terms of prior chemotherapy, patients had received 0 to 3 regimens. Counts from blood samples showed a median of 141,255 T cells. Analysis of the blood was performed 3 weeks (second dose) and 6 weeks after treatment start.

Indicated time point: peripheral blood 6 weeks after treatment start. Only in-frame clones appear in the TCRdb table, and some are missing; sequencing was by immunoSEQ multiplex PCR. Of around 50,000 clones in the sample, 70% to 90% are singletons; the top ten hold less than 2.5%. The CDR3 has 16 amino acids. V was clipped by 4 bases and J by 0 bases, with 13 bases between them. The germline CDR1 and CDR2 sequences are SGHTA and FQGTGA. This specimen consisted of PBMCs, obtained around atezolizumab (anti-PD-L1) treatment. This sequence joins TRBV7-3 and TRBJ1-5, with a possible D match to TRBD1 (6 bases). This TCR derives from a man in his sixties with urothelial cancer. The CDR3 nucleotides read TGTGCCAGCAGCTCCAAAACAGGGTTTAGCAATCAGCCCCAGCATTTT. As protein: CASSSKTGFSNQPQHF.